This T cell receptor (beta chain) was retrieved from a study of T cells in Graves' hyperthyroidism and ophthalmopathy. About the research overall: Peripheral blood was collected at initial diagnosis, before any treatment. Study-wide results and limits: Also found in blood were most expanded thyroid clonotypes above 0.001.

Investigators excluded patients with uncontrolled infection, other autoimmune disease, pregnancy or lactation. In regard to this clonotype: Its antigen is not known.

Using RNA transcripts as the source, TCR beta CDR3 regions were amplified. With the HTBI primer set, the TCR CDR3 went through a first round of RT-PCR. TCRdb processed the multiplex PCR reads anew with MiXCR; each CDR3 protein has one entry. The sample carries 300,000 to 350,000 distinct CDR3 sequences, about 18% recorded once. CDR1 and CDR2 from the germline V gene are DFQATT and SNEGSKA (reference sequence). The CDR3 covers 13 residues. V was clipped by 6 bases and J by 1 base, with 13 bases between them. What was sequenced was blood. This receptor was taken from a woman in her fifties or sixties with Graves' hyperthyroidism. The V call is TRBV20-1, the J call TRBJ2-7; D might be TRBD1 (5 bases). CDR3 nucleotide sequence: TGCAGTGCCCGACTCTCAGGGTCCTACGAGCAGTACTTC. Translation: CSARLSGSYEQYF.